The 26 T cell receptor beta chains in this list originate from one sample, sequenced in a study of blood T cell repertoires in COVID-19 (TCRdb year 2020). Library construction relied on the immunoSEQ multiplex PCR assay. The source is immuneACCESS, and TCRdb retained only in-frame sequences with V and J called. Part of the clones is not carried over; for the studies checked, unresolved V genes explain less than half of this, and the remainder is unexplained. In this sample the table shows tens of thousands of clones, approximately 88% of which occur a single time. The top ten clonotypes cover approximately 5.5% of the sample. The sample was peripheral blood. These receptor sequences come from a human donor in a cohort sampled during active COVID-19.

This clone was detected only once. J is TRBJ1-3 and V is TRBV7-6; TRBD1 aligns across 7 bases. Trimming took 5 bases from V and 0 from J; bases not matched to a gene: 4. Germline CDR1 and CDR2: SGHVS and FNYEAQ. The CDR3 loop spans 15 amino acids. The CDR3 sequence is CASSQRQGSGNTIYF. The CDR3 bases are TGTGCCAGCAGCCAAAGACAGGGCTCTGGAAACACCATATATTTT.

In regard to this clone: Sequence at one end of the junction differs from germline and may be a read error. The rearrangement links TRBV5-1 to TRBJ2-7; 10 bases line up with TRBD1. Looked up from germline, CDR1 is SGHRS and CDR2 is YFSETQ. The CDR3 is 14 amino acids. The chain's CDR3 is CASTLEGQGYEQYF. CDR3 nucleotides: TGCGCCAGCACCTTGGAGGGACAGGGGTACGAGCAGTACTTC.

The V gene is TRBV4-2, the J gene TRBJ2-7, with 14 bases that match TRBD2. Germline V gene lookup returns CDR1 LGHNA and CDR2 YNFKEQ. With 4 bases clipped from V and 6 bases from J, the junction kept 2 bases outside the gene matches. This CDR3 comprises 14 residues. The CDR3 nucleotides read TGTGCCAGCAGCCGAGGACTAGCGGGAGGCGAGCAGTACTTC. Translated, it gives CASSRGLAGGEQYF.

This chain links TRBV5-1 with TRBJ2-5, with no clear D. Germline V lookup: CDR1 SGHRS, CDR2 YFSETQ. The CDR3 runs to 14 residues. The V and J ends lost 4 bases and 5 bases respectively, with 15 bases between them. CDR3 region: CASSKQTSTETQYF. The CDR3 region has the DNA TGCGCCAGCAGCAAACAGACATCGACGGAGACCCAGTACTTC.

This sequence joins TRBV5-1 and TRBJ1-6, with D uncertain. Germline V CDR1 and CDR2: SGHRS, YFSETQ. CDR3 length: 15 amino acids. Trimming shortened V by 0 bases and J by 7 bases, and 11 bases separated the two germline ends. The CDR3 is CASSLDGGENSPLHF. The CDR3 DNA reads as TGCGCCAGCAGCTTGGATGGTGGGGAGAATTCACCCCTCCACTTT.

The chain employs TRBV23-1 and TRBJ2-1; a weak D match, TRBD2 (5 bases). TRBV23-1 is an open reading frame, and its role is uncertain. Between the trimmed V and J ends, which lost 3 bases and 0 bases, there was a span of 12 bases. The CDR3 runs to 16 residues. In nucleotides, the CDR3 is TGCGCCAGCAGTCAGCCGGGATTAAGCTCCTACAATGAGCAGTTCTTC. Translating gives CASSQPGLSSYNEQFF.

The V and J genes are TRBV20-1 and TRBJ2-3, with 8 bases identical to TRBD2. V gave up 3 bases and J gave up 2 bases; unmatched junction bases: 7. There are 15 residues in the CDR3. Germline loops: CDR1 DFQATT, CDR2 SNEGSKA (reference sequence). The CDR3 coding sequence is TGCAGTGCTAGTACGATAGCGGGATCCACAGATACGCAGTATTTT. It encodes CSASTIAGSTDTQYF.

J is TRBJ2-3 and V is TRBV11-2; D is possibly TRBD1 (6 bases). CDR1 is SGHAT, CDR2 FQNNGV, per germline. The V gene lost 5 bases and the J gene lost 5 bases, with 17 bases spanning the gap. The length of the CDR3 is 15 residues. CDR3 bases: TGTGCCAGCAGCAAGGACAGCTTGAGTTTAGATACGCAGTATTTT. Encoded protein: CASSKDSLSLDTQYF.

V is TRBV5-1 and J is TRBJ2-1; 16 bases match TRBD2. The CDR3 sequence is 19 residues long. Per the germline V gene, CDR1 is SGHRS and CDR2 is YFSETQ. After removal of 3 bases from V and 8 bases from J, the junction contained 14 bases not matched to a gene. The DNA for the CDR3 is TGCGCCAGCAGCTCGGGACTAGCGGGAGGGCAGGGAAGAGGCTATGAGCAGTTCTTC. It codes for CASSSGLAGGQGRGYEQFF.

The chain carries TRBV2 and TRBJ1-3; 7 bases are a match to TRBD1. Trimming at V came to 10 bases and at J to 0 bases, leaving 9 bases not matched to a gene. Germline loops: CDR1 SNHLY, CDR2 FYNNEI. The CDR3 loop spans 15 amino acids. CDR3 residues: CATGDRGYSGNTIYF. The CDR3 region has the DNA TGTGCCACCGGGGACAGAGGGTACTCTGGAAACACCATATATTTT.

The V call is TRBV5-4, the J call TRBJ2-3; TRBD2 matches at 10 bases. This CDR3 is built from 18 residues. Trimming removed 0 bases from V and 2 bases from J; junction bases left unmatched: 9. Per germline, CDR1 SGHNT and CDR2 YYREEE (reference sequence). The CDR3 bases are TGTGCCAGCAGCTTGGGGCTACTTACTAGCGGGGACACAGATACGCAGTATTTT. Translated, it gives CASSLGLLTSGDTDTQYF.

This chain joins TRBV27 and TRBJ2-5; a possible D gene is TRBD1 (6 bases). The CDR3 totals 14 residues. Germline lookup yields CDR1 MNHEY and CDR2 SMNVEV (reference sequence). Trimming removed 6 bases from V and 1 base from J, with 12 bases in between. The CDR3 DNA reads as TGTGCCAGCAGACCCGGGACATTCCAAGAGACCCAGTACTTC. This codes for CASRPGTFQETQYF.

This clone has just a few counts. The rearrangement joins TRBV5-4 to TRBJ2-5; 12 nucleotides agree with TRBD2. The CDR3 length is 15 residues. V shed 5 bases and J 5 bases; nucleotides not matched to a gene: 7. Germline V CDR1 and CDR2: SGHNT, YYREEE (reference sequence). DNA of the CDR3: TGTGCCAGCAGTTTCCGACTAGCGGGGGCTGAGACCCAGTACTTC. This encodes CASSFRLAGAETQYF.

The chain couples TRBV7-9 to TRBJ1-1, with TRBD1 as a possible D gene (5 bases). Deletions cut 5 bases from V and 1 base from J, with 14 bases between. Looked up from germline, CDR1 is SEHNR and CDR2 is FQNEAQ (reference sequence). The CDR3 is 15 residues long. CDR3 bases: TGTGCCAGCAGCCACGGGCGGGGGGAGAACACTGAAGCTTTCTTT. It is translated as CASSHGRGENTEAFF.

This rearrangement joins TRBV5-4 to TRBJ1-4; D is undetermined. Looked up from germline, CDR1 is SGHNT and CDR2 is YYREEE (reference sequence). The CDR3 extends over 15 amino acids. The V and J ends lost 5 bases and 0 bases respectively, with 11 bases between them. CDR3 coding DNA: TGTGCCAGCAGTCCCAAACCAGCAACTAATGAAAAACTGTTTTTT. Amino acid sequence: CASSPKPATNEKLFF.

J is TRBJ1-1 and V is TRBV5-1, with D possibly matching TRBD1 (5 bases). The V gene's germline CDR1 is SGHRS and CDR2 YFSETQ. The CDR3 loop spans 14 amino acids. V gave up 4 bases and J gave up 1 base, with 11 bases separating them. CDR3 coding DNA: TGCGCCAGCAGCAGGGGACTCGGGAACACTGAAGCTTTCTTT. Translating it yields CASSRGLGNTEAFF.

This clone was counted between two and nine times. V is TRBV7-8 and J is TRBJ2-1; 8 bases are shared with TRBD2. With 1 base clipped from V and 6 bases from J, the junction kept 8 bases outside the gene matches. The CDR3 totals 16 residues. CDR1 is SGHVS and CDR2 is FQNEAQ in the germline V gene. The CDR3 loop reads CASSLVFAGGRNEQFF. For the CDR3, the DNA is TGTGCCAGCAGCTTAGTTTTTGCGGGGGGCCGCAATGAGCAGTTCTTC. The whole variable domain, filled in from reference TRBV7-8 and TRBJ2-1, reads GAGVSQSPRYKVAKRGQDVALRCDPISGHVSLFWYQQALGQGPEFLTYFQNEAQLDKSGLPSDRFFAERPEGSVSTLKIQRTQQEDSAVYLCASSLVFAGGRNEQFFGPGTRLTVL.

This rearrangement joins TRBV28 to TRBJ1-5; TRBD1 aligns across 9 bases. Germline V lookup: CDR1 MDHEN, CDR2 SYDVKM. This CDR3 has 15 amino acids. Trimming cost V 3 bases and J 7 bases; bases outside gene matches: 7. CDR3 nucleotides: TGTGCCAGCAGTTTGCCCGGGGACAGGGACCAGCCCCAGCATTTT. Its translation: CASSLPGDRDQPQHF. The complete variable domain, with remaining parts taken from reference TRBV28 and TRBJ1-5, reads DVKVTQSSRYLVKRTGEKVFLECVQDMDHENMFWYRQDPGLGLRLIYFSYDVKMKEKGDIPEGYSVSREKKERFSLILESASTNQTSMYLCASSLPGDRDQPQHFGDGTRLSIL.

A single count supports this clone. The V call is TRBV5-1, the J call TRBJ2-5; 8 bases are shared with TRBD2. CDR3 length: 14 residues. Per the germline V gene, CDR1 is SGHRS and CDR2 is YFSETQ. The junction had 9 bases not matched to a gene; V was cut back by 4 bases and J by 7 bases. CDR3: CASSPGLGPGTQYF. CDR3 DNA sequence: TGCGCCAGCAGCCCGGGACTAGGGCCCGGGACCCAGTACTTC. Combining the CDR3 with reference TRBV5-1 and TRBJ2-5 gives the whole variable domain KAGVTQTPRYLIKTRGQQVTLSCSPISGHRSVSWYQQTPGQGLQFLFEYFSETQRNKGNFPGRFSGRQFSNSRSEMNVSTLELGDSALYLCASSPGLGPGTQYFGPGTRLLVL.

This chain joins TRBV12-3 or TRBV12-4 and TRBJ2-7; D is perhaps TRBD2 (6 bases). The CDR3 spans 12 residues. The germline V and J ends were trimmed by 6 bases and 5 bases, with 11 bases remaining between them. CDR3 bases: TGTGCCAGCAGCCCCCGGGGGAACGAGCAGTACTTC. It codes for CASSPRGNEQYF.

The rearrangement joins TRBV4-2 to TRBJ1-6, with 7 nucleotides matching TRBD1. The germline gives CDR1 LGHNA, CDR2 YNFKEQ. V lost 4 bases, J lost 7 bases, and 10 bases stayed unmatched. The CDR3 has 16 residues. The CDR3 is CASSLHVGQVNSPLHF. CDR3 in DNA: TGTGCCAGCAGCCTCCACGTCGGACAGGTCAATTCACCCCTCCACTTT.

The chain uses TRBV11-2 and TRBJ1-1, with D uncertain. From germline, CDR1 is SGHAT and CDR2 FQNNGV. This CDR3 comprises 13 residues. The V and J ends lost 3 bases and 5 bases respectively, with 10 bases between them. CDR3 coding DNA: TGTGCCAGCAGCTTTGCGGTCGGTACTGAAGCTTTCTTT. It is translated as CASSFAVGTEAFF.

V and J are TRBV5-1 and TRBJ2-5, with TRBD1 matching over 10 bases. Germline V lookup: CDR1 SGHRS, CDR2 YFSETQ. J was trimmed by 1 base and V by 4 bases; bases with no gene match: 7. The CDR3 totals 16 residues. CDR3 residues: CASSGRDRGLQETQYF. For the CDR3, the DNA is TGCGCCAGCAGCGGCCGGGACAGGGGCCTCCAAGAGACCCAGTACTTC.

The genes are TRBV28 and TRBJ1-5; D ambiguous. The CDR3 has 12 amino acids. Germline V gives CDR1 MDHEN, CDR2 SYDVKM. V dropped 1 base and J dropped 6 bases, with 4 bases sitting between them. Here the CDR3 DNA reads TGTGCCAGCAGTTTATCAGGTCAGCCCCAGCATTTT. Translating it yields CASSLSGQPQHF.

This clone was counted only a few times. At the DNA level, this CDR3 is encoded by other sequences in the same sample as well. The chain uses TRBV5-6 and TRBJ2-1, with 9 bases fitting TRBD2. Germline lookup yields CDR1 SGHDT and CDR2 YYEEEE. The CDR3 contains 14 residues. The V segment lost 1 base and the J segment 4 bases; nucleotides outside the gene matches: 0. The CDR3 loop is CASSLTSGYNEQFF. As DNA, the CDR3 is TGTGCCAGCAGCTTGACTAGCGGGTACAATGAGCAGTTCTTC.

This chain connects TRBV9 to TRBJ1-2; TRBD1 aligns across 9 bases. The V and J ends lost 3 bases and 2 bases, in that order; junction bases with no gene match: 5. Germline V gene lookup returns CDR1 SGDLS and CDR2 YYNGEE. The CDR3 has 15 residues. The CDR3 spells CASSARQGVNYGYTF. For the CDR3, the DNA is TGTGCCAGCAGCGCCCGACAGGGGGTCAACTATGGCTACACCTTC.